Listed below are T cell receptor beta chains from one sample, sequenced in a study of blood T cell repertoires in COVID-19. Data came from immunoSEQ multiplex PCR; TCRdb stores just in-frame clones and leaves some out. The data hold a few hundred thousand clones, with 75% to 85% observed a single time. The sequencing input was peripheral blood. These receptors all come from a human donor in a cohort sampled during active COVID-19. CDR3s include the opening cysteine and the closing phenylalanine or tryptophan. D genes are given only for firm matches. Size tells how often a clone was seen (once, few, many) or the class of an expanded clone, and some rows leave it out.

CDR3 protein	CDR3 DNA	clone size	V gene	D gene	J gene
CASSPRTGGPPDTQYF	TGTGCCAGCAGCCCCCGGACGGGAGGGCCCCCAGATACGCAGTATTTT	-	TRBV3-1/TRBV3-2	TRBD2	TRBJ2-3
CASSPGTSGRRNEQFF	TGTGCCAGCTCACCAGGGACTAGCGGGAGGAGGAATGAGCAGTTCTTC	-	TRBV18	TRBD2	TRBJ2-1
CASSLVAGFYNEQFF	TGTGCCAGCAGCTTAGTAGCGGGATTTTACAATGAGCAGTTCTTC	-	TRBV7-8	TRBD2	TRBJ2-1
CASSVIAAPGNTIYF	TGTGCCAGCAGCGTAATAGCCGCGCCTGGAAACACCATATATTTT	-	TRBV9	-	TRBJ1-3
CSARTGTYQPQHF	TGCAGCGCTCGGACAGGAACCTATCAGCCCCAGCATTTT	-	TRBV29-1	TRBD1	TRBJ1-5
CASSEIGDRAHEQYF	TGTGCCAGCAGTGAGATCGGGGACAGGGCCCACGAGCAGTACTTC	-	TRBV2	TRBD1	TRBJ2-7
CATRLGQGPTEAFF	TGTGCCACCAGACTAGGACAGGGTCCCACTGAAGCTTTCTTT	-	TRBV27	TRBD1	TRBJ1-1
CASSLGSSGYGYTF	TGTGCCAGCAGCTTGGGGAGTTCGGGCTATGGCTACACCTTC	-	TRBV5-5	-	TRBJ1-2
CSVQTSGRTGELFF	TGCAGCGTTCAGACTAGCGGGAGGACCGGGGAGCTGTTTTTT	few	TRBV29-1	TRBD2	TRBJ2-2
CASSLSRREGLNEQFF	TGTGCCAGCAGCTTAAGCAGGCGGGAGGGCCTCAATGAGCAGTTCTTC	-	TRBV7-8	TRBD2	TRBJ2-1
CASSLATAYPGYTF	TGTGCCAGCAGCTTAGCCACAGCATACCCTGGCTACACCTTC	-	TRBV7-2	-	TRBJ1-2
CSVEGYRGLDGYTF	TGCAGCGTTGAAGGCTACAGGGGGCTGGATGGCTACACCTTC	-	TRBV29-1	TRBD1	TRBJ1-2
CASSPPGLGGDEQYF	TGTGCCAGCAGTCCCCCGGGACTAGGGGGCGACGAGCAGTACTTC	-	TRBV28	-	TRBJ2-7
CASSQAGTRKFF	TGTGCCAGCAGCCAGGCCGGGACTAGGAAGTTCTTC	-	TRBV14	TRBD2	TRBJ2-1
CASSQEGGEDEQYF	TGTGCCAGCAGCCAAGAGGGGGGAGAGGACGAGCAGTACTTC	once	TRBV3-1/TRBV3-2	-	TRBJ2-7
CASSLGPDTYEQYF	TGCGCCAGCAGCCTGGGCCCAGATACCTACGAGCAGTACTTC	-	TRBV4-1	-	TRBJ2-7
CASSGLTGYTEAFF	TGTGCCAGCAGCGGATTGACGGGTTACACTGAAGCTTTCTTT	-	TRBV11-2	-	TRBJ1-1
CASSQEWAAYEQYF	TGCGCCAGCAGCCAAGAGTGGGCTGCCTACGAGCAGTACTTC	-	TRBV4-1	-	TRBJ2-7
CASSLEGVYEQYF	TGCGCCAGCAGCTTGGAAGGGGTCTACGAGCAGTACTTC	few	TRBV5-1	-	TRBJ2-7
CASSPRLAGKIYTGELFF	TGTGCCAGCAGCCCGAGACTAGCGGGAAAAATCTACACCGGGGAGCTGTTTTTT	-	TRBV14	TRBD2	TRBJ2-2
CASQRRASGEKLFF	TGTGCCAGCCAGAGGCGAGCATCGGGGGAAAAACTGTTTTTT	-	TRBV6-5	-	TRBJ1-4
CASSLARGLSYF	TGTGCCAGCAGCTTAGCGCGCGGCCTCTCGTACTTC	-	TRBV11-2	-	TRBJ2-7
CASSEIGGGRTGELFF	TGCGCCAGCAGTGAGATAGGCGGGGGGCGAACGGGGGAGCTGTTTTTT	-	TRBV10-2	TRBD2	TRBJ2-2
CASSEVADPSDTQYF	TGTGCCAGCAGTGAAGTAGCGGATCCTTCAGATACGCAGTATTTT	-	TRBV6-1	-	TRBJ2-3
CASSQDRRGAGTGELFF	TGTGCCAGCAGCCAAGATCGCAGGGGCGCAGGCACCGGGGAGCTGTTTTTT	-	TRBV3-1/TRBV3-2	-	TRBJ2-2
CASSLEAMGKTQYF	TGTGCCAGCTCCCTGGAGGCAATGGGAAAGACCCAGTACTTC	-	TRBV18	-	TRBJ2-5
CASSPRLNTGELFF	TGTGCCAGCAGCCCCCGACTGAACACCGGGGAGCTGTTTTTT	-	TRBV9	-	TRBJ2-2
CASTEGGVAGANVLTF	TGTGCCAGCACCGAAGGGGGAGTTGCTGGGGCCAACGTCCTGACTTTC	-	TRBV28	-	TRBJ2-6
CASSQGTSSWSYGYTF	TGCGCCAGCAGCCAAGGGACATCCTCCTGGTCCTATGGCTACACCTTC	-	TRBV5-1	-	TRBJ1-2
CASSASGTGATEAFF	TGTGCCAGCAGCGCATCCGGGACAGGGGCCACTGAAGCTTTCTTT	-	TRBV9	TRBD1	TRBJ1-1
CASSGDREETQYF	TGTGCCAGCAGCGGGGACAGGGAAGAGACCCAGTACTTC	-	TRBV2	TRBD1	TRBJ2-5
CASSITSVSEQFF	TGTGCCAGTAGTATCACTAGTGTGAGTGAGCAGTTCTTC	once	TRBV19	-	TRBJ2-1